This TCR beta chain derives from a study of blood T cells in healthy people across ages. V dropped 3 bases and J dropped 2; count of bases not matched to a gene: 5. CDR1 and CDR2 from the germline V gene are LGHDT and YNNKEL (reference sequence). The CDR3 is made up of 15 amino acids. A second PCR of 7 to 11 cycles used a sample-barcoded 5' primer and a J-beta primer mix. TCRdb recomputed calls from the 5' RACE reads with MiXCR, one row per CDR3 protein. In the table there are over a million distinct CDR3 sequences, around 45% of which are singletons. Donor samples were obtained from healthy Caucasian individuals from Russia, aged 6 to 90. This clonotype was detected many times.

This chain uses TRBV3-1 with TRBJ2-5, with 8 bases lining up with TRBD2. Sequenced material: blood. The TCR was taken from a woman aged 55 to 70 in good health. The CDR3 reads CASSQSLAEQETQYF. CDR3 nucleotide sequence: TGTGCCAGCAGCCAGTCACTAGCGGAGCAAGAGACCCAGTACTTC.